This T cell receptor (beta chain) emerged from a study of cytomegalovirus exposure and HLA in healthy donors. The CDR3 is 15 amino acids. The germline CDR1 and CDR2 sequences are GTSNPN and SVGIG (reference sequence). Trimming at V came to 1 base and at J to 0 bases, leaving 2 bases not matched to a gene. The PCR made use of 60 Vbeta and 13 Jbeta primers. Here immunoSEQ multiplex PCR was the method, and the copy in TCRdb shows in-frame clones only, minus some. The repertoire includes approximately 90,000 clones, over 75% of them detected once, and approximately 2% sits in the top ten. Donors had nominal health at sampling but likely had unrecorded immune exposures.

The rearrangement uses TRBV30 and TRBJ2-1; 8 bases line up with TRBD2. The sample taken for sequencing was PBMCs. The TCR was taken from a boy younger than 18 in good health and CMV-seronegative. The CDR3 sequence is CAWSGSGSSYNEQFF. For the CDR3, the DNA is TGTGCCTGGAGTGGGAGCGGGAGCTCCTACAATGAGCAGTTCTTC.